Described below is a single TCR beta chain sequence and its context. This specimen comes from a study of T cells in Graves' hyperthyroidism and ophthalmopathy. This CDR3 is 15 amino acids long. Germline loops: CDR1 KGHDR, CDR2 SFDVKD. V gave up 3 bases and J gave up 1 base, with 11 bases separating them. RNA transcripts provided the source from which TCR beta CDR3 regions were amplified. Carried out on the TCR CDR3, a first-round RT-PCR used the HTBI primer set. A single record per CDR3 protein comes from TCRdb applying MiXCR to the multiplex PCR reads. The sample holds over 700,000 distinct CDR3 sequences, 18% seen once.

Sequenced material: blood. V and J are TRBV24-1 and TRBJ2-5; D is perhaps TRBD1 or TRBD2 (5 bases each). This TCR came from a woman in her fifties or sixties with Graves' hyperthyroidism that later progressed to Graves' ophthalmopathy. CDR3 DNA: TGTGCCACCAGTGATCCGAGGGACCTCCAAGAGACCCAGTACTTC. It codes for CATSDPRDLQETQYF.